The 30 T cell receptor beta chains below come from one sample, sequenced in a study of T cell changes during pregnancy in multiple sclerosis. TCRdb's table, derived via immunoSEQ multiplex PCR, lists solely in-frame clones and lacks some. The sample lists tens of thousands of clones; about 92% were seen once. Sequencing was performed on peripheral blood, taken before pregnancy. The receptor source for this set is a female donor with multiple sclerosis, enrolled in a pregnancy study.

The chain links TRBV30 to TRBJ1-2, with D unclear. The CDR3 has 13 amino acids. The germline gives CDR1 GTSNPN, CDR2 SVGIG (reference sequence). Trimming stripped 0 bases from V and 7 bases from J, with 12 bases between. This chain's CDR3 is CAWSVPGSGGYTF. In DNA, the CDR3 is TGTGCCTGGAGTGTACCGGGGTCAGGTGGCTACACCTTC.

The chain combines TRBV4-2 with TRBJ1-2; D is ambiguous. CDR1 LGHNA and CDR2 YNFKEQ come from the germline V gene. This CDR3 has 14 amino acids. Trimming took 0 bases from V and 7 from J, leaving 12 bases between them. The DNA of the CDR3 is TGTGCCAGCAGCCAAGAAGGACGGGAGGTTGGCTACACCTTC. Translation gives CASSQEGREVGYTF.

The V gene is TRBV9, the J gene TRBJ2-3, with 7 bases matching TRBD2. Looked up from germline, CDR1 is SGDLS and CDR2 is YYNGEE. The CDR3 contains 14 residues. V was pared by 2 bases and J by 3 bases, with 3 bases of the junction left unmatched. The DNA for the CDR3 is TGTGCCAGCAGCGTTGTGGGAGGGACAGATACGCAGTATTTT. Amino acid sequence: CASSVVGGTDTQYF.

CDR3 coding DNA: TGTGCCAGCAGCTTCGACAGCCTAGCTAATGAAAAACTGTTTTTT. It encodes CASSFDSLANEKLFF. V is TRBV5-5 and J is TRBJ1-4, with D possibly being TRBD1 (5 bases). The V end was cut by 2 bases, the J end by 3 bases, with 11 bases between. The CDR3 totals 15 residues. Germline CDR1 reads SGHKS; CDR2 reads YYEKEE (reference sequence).

The chain carries TRBV27 and TRBJ2-2; 10 positions match TRBD1. The CDR3 is 17 amino acids. V shed 5 bases and J 4 bases; nucleotides not matched to a gene: 10. Germline loops: CDR1 MNHEY, CDR2 SMNVEV (reference sequence). The CDR3, as DNA: TGTGCCAGCAGTATCAACCGGGACAGGGGAAGCACCGGGGAGCTGTTTTTT. Amino acid sequence: CASSINRDRGSTGELFF.

The chain has TRBV4-2 and TRBJ2-3, with TRBD2 identical over 13 bases. CDR3 length equals 17 residues. The junction had 4 bases not matched to a gene; V was cut back by 2 bases and J by 2 bases. Germline V gene sequence: CDR1 LGHNA, CDR2 YNFKEQ. The CDR3 region has the DNA TGTGCCAGCAGCCAAACGACTAGCGGGGGGCACACAGATACGCAGTATTTT. Encoded protein: CASSQTTSGGHTDTQYF.

The chain employs TRBV13 and TRBJ2-2; 8 nucleotides line up with TRBD1. V trimming: 5 bases; J trimming: 5 bases; junction bases outside the gene matches: 10. Germline V gene lookup returns CDR1 PRHDT and CDR2 FYEKMQ (reference sequence). The CDR3 runs 16 residues. The DNA for the CDR3 is TGTGCCAGCAGCCTACGACAGGGGAGAGGAACCGGGGAGCTGTTTTTT. Its translation is CASSLRQGRGTGELFF.

This chain connects TRBV9 to TRBJ2-1; no clear D gene. V lost 4 bases and J lost 5, with 10 bases in between. Germline-derived CDR1 and CDR2 are SGDLS and YYNGEE. The CDR3 spans 13 residues. The CDR3 DNA sequence: TGTGCCAGCAGCACCCAGGTTAACAATGAGCAGTTCTTC. It translates to CASSTQVNNEQFF.

V and J are TRBV6-4 and TRBJ1-2, with D possibly matching TRBD1 (5 bases). In germline, CDR1 is MRHNA, CDR2 SNTAGT. The CDR3 is 14 amino acids. V gave up 5 bases and J gave up 7 bases, with 17 bases separating them. The CDR3 sequence: CASSIYGGEGGYTF. CDR3 sequence (DNA): TGTGCCAGCAGTATCTATGGAGGGGAAGGTGGCTACACCTTC.

V is TRBV7-3 and J is TRBJ2-3, with 8 bases fitting TRBD2. Germline CDR1 and CDR2: SGHTA and FQGTGA. The CDR3 covers 15 residues. V lost 5 bases, J lost 9 bases, and 13 bases stayed unmatched. CDR3 in amino acids: CASSPRTDGGATQYF. The CDR3 nucleotides are TGTGCCAGCAGCCCCCGGACTGACGGGGGGGCCACGCAGTATTTT. The variable domain in full, completed from reference TRBV7-3 and TRBJ2-3, reads GAGVSQTPSNKVTEKGKYVELRCDPISGHTALYWYRQSLGQGPEFLIYFQGTGAADDSGLPNDRFFAVRPEGSVSTLKIQRTERGDSAVYLCASSPRTDGGATQYFGPGTRLTVL.

The chain combines TRBV4-1 with TRBJ1-1; possible D gene TRBD1, 5 bases. CDR3 length: 17 residues. Germline lookup yields CDR1 MGHRA and CDR2 YSYEKL. Trimming took off 1 base at V and 2 bases at J, with 17 bases between the two ends. The CDR3 loop reads CASSQVGGPRGNTEAFF. The CDR3 coding sequence is TGCGCCAGCAGCCAAGTCGGGGGTCCGCGGGGAAACACTGAAGCTTTCTTT.

J is TRBJ2-7 and V is TRBV19; the match to TRBD2 covers 8 bases. From germline, CDR1 is LNHDA and CDR2 SQIVND (reference sequence). The CDR3 spans 13 residues. The CDR3 nucleotides read TGTGCTTCGGGAGGGGCTACCCCGTACGAGCAGTACTTC. Its translation: CASGGATPYEQYF.

The chain links TRBV10-3 to TRBJ1-1, with unresolved D. The germline V and J ends were trimmed by 10 bases and 4 bases, with 13 bases remaining between them. Germline V lookup: CDR1 ENHRY, CDR2 SYGVKD. This CDR3 contains 12 residues. The CDR3 nucleotides are TGTGCCAGCGGGGAGGCAAGCACTGAAGCTTTCTTT. Amino acids: CASGEASTEAFF.

The rearrangement joins TRBV29-1 to TRBJ1-4, with D unclear. Trimming left V 7 bases short and J 4 bases short, with 16 bases between. Germline values: CDR1 SQVTM, CDR2 ANQGSEA. The CDR3 covers 14 residues. The CDR3 sequence is CSAPVVTDNEKLFF. DNA of the CDR3: TGCAGCGCCCCCGTTGTCACAGATAATGAAAAACTGTTTTTT.

The rearrangement joins TRBV5-1 to TRBJ1-4; D call uncertain. The germline CDR1 and CDR2 sequences are SGHRS and YFSETQ. V lost 0 bases to trimming and J lost 0 bases, with 3 bases between them. The CDR3 contains 14 residues. For the CDR3, the DNA is TGCGCCAGCAGCTTGGGAGCAACTAATGAAAAACTGTTTTTT. It is translated as CASSLGATNEKLFF.

The chain employs TRBV5-5 and TRBJ1-5; D remains ambiguous. With 2 bases removed from V and 5 bases from J, the gap between germline ends came to 5 bases. Germline lookup yields CDR1 SGHKS and CDR2 YYEKEE (reference sequence). The CDR3 spans 12 residues. DNA for the CDR3: TGTGCCAGCAGCTTTCCCGATCAGCCCCAGCATTTT. Translating gives CASSFPDQPQHF.

The chain combines TRBV7-9 with TRBJ1-2, with unresolved D. Trimming removed 5 bases from V and 2 bases from J, with 9 bases in between. CDR1 SEHNR and CDR2 FQNEAQ come from the germline V gene (reference sequence). The CDR3 totals 13 residues. This CDR3 reads CASSQEMNYGYTF. The CDR3 nucleotides are TGTGCCAGCAGCCAGGAAATGAACTATGGCTACACCTTC.

V is TRBV2 and J is TRBJ1-1, with D perhaps TRBD1 (6 bases). The V gene lost 2 bases and the J gene lost 4 bases, with 11 bases spanning the gap. Germline CDR1 SNHLY, CDR2 FYNNEI. The CDR3 is 14 amino acids. CDR3 residues: CASSEYRATTEAFF. CDR3 DNA sequence: TGTGCCAGCAGTGAATACAGGGCTACCACTGAAGCTTTCTTT.

This chain connects TRBV6-1 to TRBJ1-5; no definite D call. Germline CDR1 and CDR2: MNHNS and SASEGT. The V end was cut by 8 bases, the J end by 3 bases, with 14 bases between. This CDR3 is built from 14 residues. The CDR3 DNA reads as TGTGCCAGCGTACTATCATTCGCCAATCAGCCCCAGCATTTT. It yields the protein CASVLSFANQPQHF.

In this sample, this clone turned up once. The chain uses TRBV2 and TRBJ2-2; 12 bases agree with TRBD2. The CDR3 totals 18 residues. Germline V gene sequence: CDR1 SNHLY, CDR2 FYNNEI. V lost 4 bases and J lost 2; bases outside the gene matches: 8. CDR3 nucleotide sequence: TGTGCCAGCAGTGCGATCCTAGCGGGGGGGCTTAACACCGGGGAGCTGTTTTTT. The encoded protein is CASSAILAGGLNTGELFF.

The CDR3 sequence: CASRVQGANEKLFF. The CDR3 DNA reads TGTGCCAGCAGGGTACAAGGAGCTAATGAAAAACTGTTTTTT. The chain joins TRBV2 to TRBJ1-4, with unresolved D. Between the trimmed V and J ends, which lost 6 bases and 3 bases, there was a span of 11 bases. CDR1 is SNHLY, CDR2 FYNNEI, per germline. The CDR3 is made up of 14 amino acids.

The chain carries TRBV6-1 and TRBJ2-5, with D perhaps matching TRBD2 (5 bases). The CDR3 is 15 residues long. Germline V gives CDR1 MNHNS, CDR2 SASEGT. With 5 bases removed from V and 2 bases from J, the gap between germline ends came to 15 bases. The CDR3 nucleotides are TGTGCCAGCAGTAGCGGAACTAACCTTCAAGAGACCCAGTACTTC. Translation gives CASSSGTNLQETQYF.

The chain employs TRBV6-1 and TRBJ2-7; D might be TRBD2 (5 bases). V lost 2 bases and J lost 2, with 10 bases in between. This CDR3 is built from 14 residues. The germline CDR1 and CDR2 sequences are MNHNS and SASEGT. Here the CDR3 reads CASSEIGETYEQYF. The CDR3 nucleotides are TGTGCCAGCAGTGAAATCGGGGAGACCTACGAGCAGTACTTC.

J is TRBJ1-3 and V is TRBV5-8, with a weak D call TRBD1 (6 bases). From germline, CDR1 is SGHTS and CDR2 YDEGEE. This CDR3 has 15 residues. V lost 2 bases, J lost 0 bases, and 9 bases lay in between. CDR3 DNA sequence: TGTGCCAGCAGCTTTCAGGGGTCCTCTGGAAACACCATATATTTT. It codes for CASSFQGSSGNTIYF.

The chain carries TRBV28 and TRBJ1-1; D is unclear. V shed 7 bases and J shed 6 bases, with 18 bases lying between them. Germline-derived CDR1 and CDR2 are MDHEN and SYDVKM. This CDR3 has 14 residues. The CDR3 protein is CASTPDGRRAEAFF. CDR3 DNA sequence: TGTGCCAGCACCCCCGACGGGAGGAGAGCTGAAGCTTTCTTT.

The rearrangement joins TRBV27 to TRBJ1-5; the D is unclear. Germline CDR1 is MNHEY and CDR2 is SMNVEV (reference sequence). Trimming left V 1 base short and J 3 bases short, with 16 bases between. The CDR3 is 17 residues long. This CDR3 reads CASSLFRGGDPNQPQHF. CDR3 coding DNA: TGTGCCAGCAGTTTATTTCGAGGCGGCGACCCCAATCAGCCCCAGCATTTT.

The chain employs TRBV7-9 and TRBJ1-5, with a tentative D call TRBD1 (6 bases). The V end lost 0 bases, the J end lost 5 bases, and 20 bases lay between the germline ends. CDR3 length equals 18 residues. Germline-derived CDR1 and CDR2 are SEHNR and FQNEAQ (reference sequence). The CDR3 DNA reads TGTGCCAGCAGCTTAGCCCGGGGGGCCTACAGCACTGATCAGCCCCAGCATTTT. Its translation is CASSLARGAYSTDQPQHF.

This chain joins TRBV5-4 and TRBJ2-1, with 11 bases identical to TRBD2. CDR3 length equals 15 residues. With 4 bases clipped from V and 9 bases from J, the junction kept 9 bases outside the gene matches. CDR1 is SGHNT, CDR2 YYREEE, per germline (reference sequence). The CDR3 coding sequence is TGTGCCAGCAGCCGGGATCTAGCGGGGGGACGTGAGCAGTTCTTC. Protein: CASSRDLAGGREQFF. Full variable domain (remainder filled in from reference TRBV5-4 and TRBJ2-1): ETGVTQSPTHLIKTRGQQVTLRCSSQSGHNTVSWYQQALGQGPQFIFQYYREEENGRGNFPPRFSGLQFPNYSSELNVNALELDDSALYLCASSRDLAGGREQFFGPGTRLTVL.

The V call is TRBV28, the J call TRBJ1-5, with TRBD1 as a possible D gene (5 bases). CDR1 is MDHEN, CDR2 SYDVKM, per germline. V was trimmed by 9 bases and J by 7 bases, leaving 19 bases between them. The CDR3 is 14 amino acids. In DNA, the CDR3 is TGTGCCAGTAGGTGGGCAGGGTTGAGGCAGCCCCAGCATTTT. Protein product: CASRWAGLRQPQHF.

The chain employs TRBV6-5 and TRBJ2-3; 12 bases align to TRBD2. Trimming removed 4 bases from V and 4 bases from J; junction bases left unmatched: 6. Germline loops: CDR1 MNHEY, CDR2 SVGAGI. The CDR3 totals 16 residues. The CDR3 reads CASSLTSGGIADTQYF. CDR3 sequence (DNA): TGTGCCAGCAGTTTAACTAGCGGGGGGATAGCAGATACGCAGTATTTT.